This T cell receptor beta chain was found in a study of control samples from healthy donors and cancer patients. Trimming took 5 bases from V and 3 from J, leaving 13 bases between them. This CDR3 is 14 amino acids long. CDR1 and CDR2 (germline): SGHRS, YFSETQ. Data came from immunoSEQ multiplex PCR; TCRdb stores just in-frame clones and leaves some out. The top ten hold around 5.4% of the sample, which has 75,000 to 95,000 clones, 70% to 90% seen once. This clonotype was sampled from a woman aged 45-60 years in good health. Sequencing was performed on blood. The chain has TRBV5-1 and TRBJ2-3, with D tentatively TRBD1 (5 bases). CDR3 region: CASSRADSTDTQYF. In DNA form, the CDR3 reads TGCGCCAGCAGTAGGGCTGACAGTACAGATACGCAGTATTTT.